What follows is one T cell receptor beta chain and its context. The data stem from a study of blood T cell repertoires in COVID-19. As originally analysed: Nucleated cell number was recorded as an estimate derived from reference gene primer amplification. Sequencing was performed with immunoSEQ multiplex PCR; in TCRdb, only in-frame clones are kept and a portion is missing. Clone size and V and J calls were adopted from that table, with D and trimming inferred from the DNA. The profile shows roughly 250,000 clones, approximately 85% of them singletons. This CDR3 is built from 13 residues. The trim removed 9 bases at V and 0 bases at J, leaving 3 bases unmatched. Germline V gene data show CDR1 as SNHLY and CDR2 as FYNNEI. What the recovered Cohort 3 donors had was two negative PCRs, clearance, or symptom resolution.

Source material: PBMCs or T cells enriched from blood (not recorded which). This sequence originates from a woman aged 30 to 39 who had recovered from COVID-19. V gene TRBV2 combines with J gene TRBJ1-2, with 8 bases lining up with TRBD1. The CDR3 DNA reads TGTGCCAGGGTACAGGGGGCTAACTATGGCTACACCTTC. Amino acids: CARVQGANYGYTF.